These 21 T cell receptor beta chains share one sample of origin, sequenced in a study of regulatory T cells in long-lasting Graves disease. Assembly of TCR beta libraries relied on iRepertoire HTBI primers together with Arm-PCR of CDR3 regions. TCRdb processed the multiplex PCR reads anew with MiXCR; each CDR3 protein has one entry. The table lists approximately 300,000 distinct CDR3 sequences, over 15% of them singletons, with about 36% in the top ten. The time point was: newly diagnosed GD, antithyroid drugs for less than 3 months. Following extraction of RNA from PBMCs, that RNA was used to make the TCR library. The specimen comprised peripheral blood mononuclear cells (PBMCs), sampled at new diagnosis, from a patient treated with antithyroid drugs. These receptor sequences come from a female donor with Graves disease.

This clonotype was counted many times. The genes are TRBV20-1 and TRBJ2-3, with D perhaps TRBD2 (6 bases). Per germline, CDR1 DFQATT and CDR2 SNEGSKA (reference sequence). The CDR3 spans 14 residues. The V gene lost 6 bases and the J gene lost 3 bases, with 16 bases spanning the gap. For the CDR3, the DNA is TGCAGTGCGAGAAGCGGGTGGAGTACAGATACGCAGTATTTT. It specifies CSARSGWSTDTQYF.

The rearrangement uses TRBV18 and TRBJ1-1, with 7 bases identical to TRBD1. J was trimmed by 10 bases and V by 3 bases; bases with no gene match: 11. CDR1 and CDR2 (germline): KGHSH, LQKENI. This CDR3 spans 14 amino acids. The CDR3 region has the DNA TGTGCCAGCTCACCGGTGACAGGGCAGGGTGGAGCTTTCTTT. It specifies CASSPVTGQGGAFF.

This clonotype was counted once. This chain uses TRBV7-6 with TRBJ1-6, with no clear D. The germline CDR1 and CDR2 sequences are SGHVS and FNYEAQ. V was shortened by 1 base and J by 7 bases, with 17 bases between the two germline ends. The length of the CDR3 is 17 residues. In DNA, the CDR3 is TGTGCCAGCAGCTTAGTAACAGCACCCAAGAACAATTCACCCCTCCACTTT. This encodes CASSLVTAPKNNSPLHF. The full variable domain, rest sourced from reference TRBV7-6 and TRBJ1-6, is GAGVSQSPRYKVTKRGQDVALRCDPISGHVSLYWYRQALGQGPEFLTYFNYEAQQDKSGLPNDRFSAERPEGSISTLTIQRTEQRDSAMYRCASSLVTAPKNNSPLHFGNGTRLTVT.

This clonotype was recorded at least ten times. The CDR3 spells CASSPRDTSYEQYF. CDR3 in DNA: TGTGCCAGCAGCCCCCGGGACACCTCCTACGAGCAGTACTTC. The chain carries TRBV12-3 or TRBV12-4 and TRBJ2-7; TRBD1 is a possible D gene (6 bases). The CDR3 has 14 amino acids. V lost 6 bases and J 0 bases, leaving 12 bases between the germline ends.

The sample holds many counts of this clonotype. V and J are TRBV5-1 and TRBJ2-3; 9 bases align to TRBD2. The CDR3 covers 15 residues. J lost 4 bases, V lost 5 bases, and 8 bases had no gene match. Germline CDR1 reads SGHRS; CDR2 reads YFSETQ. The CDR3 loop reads CASSYIAGEADTQYF. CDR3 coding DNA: TGCGCCAGCAGTTATATAGCGGGAGAAGCAGATACGCAGTATTTT.

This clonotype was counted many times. The CDR3 protein is CAIGTVGYTF. CDR3 sequence (DNA): TGTGCCATCGGAACCGTTGGCTACACCTTC. This rearrangement joins TRBV28 to TRBJ1-2; D ambiguous. From germline, CDR1 is MDHEN and CDR2 SYDVKM. CDR3 length: 10 amino acids. The V gene lost 10 bases and the J gene lost 7 bases, with 10 bases spanning the gap.

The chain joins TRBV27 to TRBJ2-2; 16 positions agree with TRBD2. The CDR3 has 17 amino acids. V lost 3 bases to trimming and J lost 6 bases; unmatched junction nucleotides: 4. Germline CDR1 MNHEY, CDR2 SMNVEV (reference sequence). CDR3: CASSFGTSGRASGELFF. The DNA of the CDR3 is TGTGCCAGCAGTTTTGGGACTAGCGGGAGGGCCTCCGGGGAGCTGTTTTTT.

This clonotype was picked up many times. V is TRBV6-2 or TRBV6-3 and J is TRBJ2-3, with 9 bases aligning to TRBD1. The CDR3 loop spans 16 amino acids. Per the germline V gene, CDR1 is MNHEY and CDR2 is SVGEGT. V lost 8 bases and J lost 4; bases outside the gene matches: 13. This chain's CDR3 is CASHTLQQGAADTQYF. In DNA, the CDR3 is TGTGCCAGCCACACCCTTCAACAGGGGGCGGCAGATACGCAGTATTTT.

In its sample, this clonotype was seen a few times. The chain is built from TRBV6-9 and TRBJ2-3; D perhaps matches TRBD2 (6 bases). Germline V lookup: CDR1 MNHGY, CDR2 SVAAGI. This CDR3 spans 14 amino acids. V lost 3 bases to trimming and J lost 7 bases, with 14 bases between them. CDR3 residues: CASSYGGRGNTQYF. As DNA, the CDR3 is TGTGCCAGCAGTTACGGGGGACGAGGAAATACGCAGTATTTT.

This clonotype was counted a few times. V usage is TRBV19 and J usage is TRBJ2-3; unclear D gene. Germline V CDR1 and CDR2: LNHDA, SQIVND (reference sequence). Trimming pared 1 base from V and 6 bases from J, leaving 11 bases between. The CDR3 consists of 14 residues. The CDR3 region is CASSIGQLDDTQYF. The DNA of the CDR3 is TGTGCCAGTAGTATAGGCCAGTTGGACGATACGCAGTATTTT.

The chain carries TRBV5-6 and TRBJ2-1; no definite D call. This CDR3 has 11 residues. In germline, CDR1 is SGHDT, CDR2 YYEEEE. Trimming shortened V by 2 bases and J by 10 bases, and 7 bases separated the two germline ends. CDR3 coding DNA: TGTGCCAGCAGCTTAGAGCAGGAGCAGTTCTTC. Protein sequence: CASSLEQEQFF.

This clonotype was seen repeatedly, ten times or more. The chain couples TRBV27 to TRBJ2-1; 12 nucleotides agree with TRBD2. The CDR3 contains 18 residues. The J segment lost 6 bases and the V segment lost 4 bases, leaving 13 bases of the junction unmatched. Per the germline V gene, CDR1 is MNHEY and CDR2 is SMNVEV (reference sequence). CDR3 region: CASSYTPLPGLAGNEQFF. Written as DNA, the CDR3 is TGTGCCAGCAGTTATACCCCCCTCCCGGGACTAGCGGGCAATGAGCAGTTCTTC.

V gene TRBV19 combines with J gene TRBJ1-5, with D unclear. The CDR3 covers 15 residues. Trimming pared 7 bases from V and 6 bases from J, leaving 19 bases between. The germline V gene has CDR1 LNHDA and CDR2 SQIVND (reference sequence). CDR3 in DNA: TGTGCCAGTAATATCGGCAGGACGAGTACTCAGCCCCAGCATTTT. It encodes CASNIGRTSTQPQHF.

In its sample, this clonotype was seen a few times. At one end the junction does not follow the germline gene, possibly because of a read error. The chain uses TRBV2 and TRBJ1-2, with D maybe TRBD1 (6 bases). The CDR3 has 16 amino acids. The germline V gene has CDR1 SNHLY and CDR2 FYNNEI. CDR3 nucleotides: TGTGCCAGCAGTGATAACGAACAGGGTTCAAGCTATGACTACACCTTC. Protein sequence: CASSDNEQGSSYDYTF.

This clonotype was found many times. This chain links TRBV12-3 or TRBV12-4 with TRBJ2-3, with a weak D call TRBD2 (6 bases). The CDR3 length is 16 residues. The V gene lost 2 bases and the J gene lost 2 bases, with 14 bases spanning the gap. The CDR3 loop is CASSLSPSEITDTQYF. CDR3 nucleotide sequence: TGTGCCAGCAGTTTATCACCTAGCGAAATCACAGATACGCAGTATTTT.

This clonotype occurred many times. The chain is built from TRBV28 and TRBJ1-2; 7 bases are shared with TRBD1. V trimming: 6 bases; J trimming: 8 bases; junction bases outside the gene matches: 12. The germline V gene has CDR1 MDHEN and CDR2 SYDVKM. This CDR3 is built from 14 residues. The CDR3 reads CASRRAGGIEGYTF. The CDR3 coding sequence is TGTGCCAGCAGAAGAGCAGGGGGGATTGAGGGCTACACCTTC.

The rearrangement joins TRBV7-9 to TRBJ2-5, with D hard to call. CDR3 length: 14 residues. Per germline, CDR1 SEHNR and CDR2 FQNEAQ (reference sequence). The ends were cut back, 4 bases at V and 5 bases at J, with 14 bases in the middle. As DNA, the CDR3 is TGTGCCAGCAGCTCGACCCTAGGTCGGGAGACCCAGTACTTC. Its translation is CASSSTLGRETQYF.

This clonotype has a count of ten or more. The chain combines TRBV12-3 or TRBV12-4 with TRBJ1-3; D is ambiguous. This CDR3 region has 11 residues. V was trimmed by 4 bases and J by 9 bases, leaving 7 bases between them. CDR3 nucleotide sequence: TGTGCCAGCAGTTCCCGGCCCACCATATATTTT. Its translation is CASSSRPTIYF.

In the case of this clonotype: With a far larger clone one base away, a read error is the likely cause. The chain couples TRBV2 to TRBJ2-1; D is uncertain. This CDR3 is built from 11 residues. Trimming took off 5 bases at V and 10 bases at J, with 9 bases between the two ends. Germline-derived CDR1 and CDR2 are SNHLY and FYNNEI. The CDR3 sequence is CASSNTYEQFF. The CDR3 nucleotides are TGTGCCAGCAGTAATACTTACGAGCAGTTCTTC.

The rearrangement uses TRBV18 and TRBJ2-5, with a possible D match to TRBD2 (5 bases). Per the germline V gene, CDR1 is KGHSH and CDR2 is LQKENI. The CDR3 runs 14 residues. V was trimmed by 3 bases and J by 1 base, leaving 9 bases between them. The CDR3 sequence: CASSPIEGQETQYF. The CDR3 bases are TGTGCCAGCTCACCGATCGAGGGCCAAGAGACCCAGTACTTC. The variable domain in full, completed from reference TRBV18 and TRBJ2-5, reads NAGVMQNPRHLVRRRGQEARLRCSPMKGHSHVYWYRQLPEEGLKFMVYLQKENIIDESGMPKERFSAEFPKEGPSILRIQQVVRGDSAAYFCASSPIEGQETQYFGPGTRLLVL.

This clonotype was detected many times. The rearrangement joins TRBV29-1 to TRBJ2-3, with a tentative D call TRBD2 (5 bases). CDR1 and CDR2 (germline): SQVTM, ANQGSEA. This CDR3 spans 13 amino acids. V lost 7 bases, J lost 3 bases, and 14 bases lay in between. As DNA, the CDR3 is TGCAGCGGTGGACTGGAGAGTACAGATACGCAGTATTTT. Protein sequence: CSGGLESTDTQYF.